The entry below describes one T cell receptor (beta chain). Its antigen remains unidentified. This sample is drawn from a study of cytomegalovirus exposure and HLA in healthy donors. CDR1 is LNHDA, CDR2 SQIVND, per germline (reference sequence). V shed 5 bases, J shed 0 bases, and the junction held 5 bases outside the gene matches. This CDR3 contains 15 residues. The PCR contained 60 Vbeta and 13 Jbeta primers. Sequenced by immunoSEQ multiplex PCR; TCRdb stores in-frame clones only, minus some. The sample records more than 100,000 clones, more than 70% being singletons. Study findings and constraints: It was likely that a cluster of highly shared sequence variants was a sequencing artifact. Segments of the TCR beta V type were, in most cases, productive about 90% or about 30% of the time in an earlier analysis.

The sample taken for sequencing was PBMCs. The clonotype was recovered from a male donor in good health and CMV-seronegative. V is TRBV19 and J is TRBJ2-5; 8 bases map to TRBD2. CDR3 coding DNA: TGTGCCAGTAGTCTTCGGGGGGGCTACCAAGAGACCCAGTACTTC. This gives the protein CASSLRGGYQETQYF.